The 13 T cell receptor beta chains below come from one sample, sequenced in a study of shared clonotypes between healthy human individuals. Sequencing used immunoSEQ multiplex PCR; TCRdb keeps in-frame clones, though not all of them. The sample shows about 680,000 clones, approximately 74% of them seen only once. Sample: memory CD4+ T cells sorted from blood. Sample subset: CD45RA-negative fraction. Source of these receptors: a woman aged 25 to 39 in good health.

The V and J genes are TRBV10-2 and TRBJ1-5; a weak D match, TRBD1 (5 bases). V dropped 10 bases and J dropped 7 bases, with 17 bases sitting between them. From germline, CDR1 is WSHSY and CDR2 SAAADI. This CDR3 region has 13 residues. CDR3 nucleotides: TGCGCCATCGGGCGGGGGGAATTCCAGCCCCAGCATTTT. Its protein is CAIGRGEFQPQHF.

This clone was detected a few times. This chain connects TRBV5-1 to TRBJ2-1; 13 bases are shared with TRBD2. V shed 4 bases and J 5 bases; nucleotides not matched to a gene: 3. Germline CDR1 is SGHRS and CDR2 is YFSETQ. The CDR3 is 15 amino acids. Here the CDR3 reads CASSPGLAGDNEQFF. The CDR3 coding sequence is TGCGCCAGCAGCCCTGGACTAGCGGGGGACAATGAGCAGTTCTTC.

This clone was seen repeatedly, ten times or more. The V call is TRBV10-1, the J call TRBJ2-7; D ambiguous. This CDR3 spans 13 amino acids. V lost 5 bases and J lost 5, with 13 bases in between. In germline, CDR1 is WNHNN, CDR2 SYGVQD (reference sequence). CDR3 DNA sequence: TGCGCCAGCAGTTTTATGAAAGGCCACGAGCAGTACTTC. Amino acid sequence: CASSFMKGHEQYF.

The J gene is TRBJ1-2, the V gene TRBV5-6; D is undetermined. V was shortened by 3 bases and J by 8 bases, with 14 bases between the two germline ends. The length of the CDR3 is 13 residues. Germline CDR1 reads SGHDT; CDR2 reads YYEEEE. For the CDR3, the DNA is TGTGCCAGCAGCTCCCGGGCCCGGGCCGGCTACACCTTC. Encoded protein: CASSSRARAGYTF. The whole variable domain, filled in from reference TRBV5-6 and TRBJ1-2, reads DAGVTQSPTHLIKTRGQQVTLRCSPKSGHDTVSWYQQALGQGPQFIFQYYEEEERQRGNFPDRFSGHQFPNYSSELNVNALLLGDSALYLCASSSRARAGYTFGSGTRLTVV.

This chain uses TRBV6-1 with TRBJ1-5; maybe TRBD1 (5 bases). Germline V gene lookup returns CDR1 MNHNS and CDR2 SASEGT. V dropped 3 bases and J dropped 6 bases, with 9 bases sitting between them. The CDR3 loop spans 13 amino acids. The CDR3 loop reads CASSEKGSQPQHF. CDR3 in DNA: TGTGCCAGCAGTGAGAAGGGGAGTCAGCCCCAGCATTTT.

On this clone: This CDR3 is also generated by other DNA sequences in the sample. The DNA of the CDR3 is TGCGCCAGCAGCTTTGGCGAGGGGAACACTGAAGCTTTCTTT. Translated, it gives CASSFGEGNTEAFF. The chain joins TRBV5-1 to TRBJ1-1; D remains unclear. Trimming stripped 2 bases from V and 1 base from J, with 9 bases between. Germline V lookup: CDR1 SGHRS, CDR2 YFSETQ. The CDR3 totals 14 residues.

The gene calls are TRBV7-9 and TRBJ2-7; no definite D call. This CDR3 spans 12 amino acids. CDR1 is SEHNR and CDR2 is FQNEAQ in the germline V gene (reference sequence). Trimming stripped 5 bases from V and 2 bases from J, with 7 bases between. The CDR3 bases are TGTGCCAGCAGCCAAGGGACCTACGAGCAGTACTTC. It yields the protein CASSQGTYEQYF.

V is TRBV5-1 and J is TRBJ2-7, with D perhaps given as TRBD1 or TRBD2 (5 bases each). Per the germline V gene, CDR1 is SGHRS and CDR2 is YFSETQ. Trimming took off 0 bases at V and 0 bases at J, with 13 bases between the two ends. This CDR3 region has 16 residues. The CDR3 loop is CASSLGFGDGSYEQYF. In DNA form, the CDR3 reads TGCGCCAGCAGCTTGGGGTTCGGGGACGGCTCCTACGAGCAGTACTTC.

The rearrangement links TRBV27 to TRBJ2-1; a possible D gene is TRBD1 (5 bases). This CDR3 is built from 13 residues. Germline lookup yields CDR1 MNHEY and CDR2 SMNVEV (reference sequence). Trimming stripped 4 bases from V and 11 bases from J, with 15 bases between. CDR3 region: CASSSITGQKQFF. The CDR3 DNA sequence: TGTGCCAGCAGTTCTATCACAGGTCAGAAGCAGTTCTTC.

This clone appeared a single time. This chain joins TRBV28 and TRBJ1-1, with D maybe TRBD1 (5 bases). Germline lookup yields CDR1 MDHEN and CDR2 SYDVKM. This CDR3 region has 14 residues. Trimming pared 3 bases from V and 5 bases from J, leaving 13 bases between. The CDR3 DNA sequence: TGTGCCAGCAGTTTTCCTCAGGGTAGGACTGAAGCTTTCTTT. It yields the protein CASSFPQGRTEAFF. Variable domain in full (rest from reference TRBV28 and TRBJ1-1): DVKVTQSSRYLVKRTGEKVFLECVQDMDHENMFWYRQDPGLGLRLIYFSYDVKMKEKGDIPEGYSVSREKKERFSLILESASTNQTSMYLCASSFPQGRTEAFFGQGTRLTVV.

As concerns this clone: Other DNA sequences in this specimen translate into the identical CDR3. The V call is TRBV6-4, the J call TRBJ2-3, with 10 positions matching TRBD2. This CDR3 contains 15 residues. V dropped 2 bases and J dropped 1; count of bases not matched to a gene: 0. CDR1 is MRHNA, CDR2 SNTAGT, per germline. The DNA of the CDR3 is TGTGCCAGCAGTGACGGGACTAGCGGCACAGATACGCAGTATTTT. It translates to CASSDGTSGTDTQYF.

The V gene is TRBV9, the J gene TRBJ2-1, with 9 bases lining up with TRBD2. The CDR3 is 15 residues long. The ends lost 0 bases at V and 7 bases at J; junction bases unmatched: 5. CDR1 and CDR2 (germline): SGDLS, YYNGEE. The CDR3 protein is CASSVEVAGVNEQFF. CDR3 in DNA: TGTGCCAGCAGCGTAGAAGTAGCGGGAGTTAATGAGCAGTTCTTC. The full variable domain, with the rest looked up from reference TRBV9 and TRBJ2-1, is DSGVTQTPKHLITATGQRVTLRCSPRSGDLSVYWYQQSLDQGLQFLIQYYNGEERAKGNILERFSAQQFPDLHSELNLSSLELGDSALYFCASSVEVAGVNEQFFGPGTRLTVL.

The chain combines TRBV6-1 with TRBJ2-5; 13 bases are a match to TRBD2. V gave up 2 bases and J gave up 3 bases; unmatched junction bases: 9. The germline gives CDR1 MNHNS, CDR2 SASEGT. CDR3 length equals 18 residues. Here the CDR3 DNA reads TGTGCCAGCAGTGAAAATTCGCCGGGACTAGCGGGAAAAGAGACCCAGTACTTC. Residues: CASSENSPGLAGKETQYF.